One T cell receptor (beta chain) is described in this entry. The sample originates from a study of blood T cell repertoires in COVID-19. Turning to the study itself: COVID-19 samples, acute and convalescent, were from the United States, Italy and Spain. Nucleic acid was either cDNA or gDNA, and it came from T cells, B-cell-depleted T cells, or PBMCs.

How the authors handled the data: Estimates of nucleated cell counts were drawn from the amplification of reference gene primers. The method was immunoSEQ multiplex PCR; TCRdb's version includes in-frame clones alone and lacks a portion of them. V, J and clone size derive from that table, while D and trimming were established from the DNA sequence. The sample contains hundreds of thousands of clones, approximately 88% of which appear only once. V was clipped by 4 bases and J by 5 bases; unmatched bases: 9. Germline V CDR1 and CDR2: MNHNY, SVGAGI (reference sequence). The length of the CDR3 is 16 residues.

V and J are TRBV6-6 and TRBJ1-5; TRBD1 matches at 9 bases. This TCR was recovered from a man aged 55-75 years who had recovered from COVID-19. Sequenced sample: peripheral blood. The CDR3 loop is CASSFPGQGDYQPQHF. CDR3 sequence (DNA): TGTGCCAGCAGTTTTCCGGGACAGGGAGATTATCAGCCCCAGCATTTT.